These 32 T cell receptor beta chains were sequenced from one sample in a study of T cells in Graves' hyperthyroidism and ophthalmopathy. The source material, RNA transcripts, was used to amplify TCR beta CDR3 regions. Initially, a first-round RT-PCR of the TCR CDR3 employed the HTBI primer set. TCRdb reprocessed the multiplex PCR reads with MiXCR, giving one entry per CDR3 protein. Here the sample spans approximately 200,000 distinct CDR3 sequences, around 17% being singletons. The sequenced sample consisted of blood. The source of these receptors is a man aged 35-49 years with Graves' hyperthyroidism.

This rearrangement joins TRBV6-1 to TRBJ2-7, with 11 bases fitting TRBD2. Per germline, CDR1 MNHNS and CDR2 SASEGT. Losses at the gene ends were 2 bases for V and 3 bases for J; bases not matched to a gene: 9. The CDR3 loop spans 17 amino acids. CDR3 in amino acids: CASSETPSGGSGYEQYF. In nucleotides, the CDR3 is TGTGCCAGCAGTGAAACCCCTAGCGGGGGGTCCGGCTACGAGCAGTACTTC.

This clonotype occurred a few times. Just one base apart from a much larger clone, this may be a read error. The rearrangement links TRBV3-1 to TRBJ1-6; D not resolved. V was shortened by 1 base and J by 9 bases, with 7 bases between the two germline ends. CDR1 is LGHDT and CDR2 is YNNKEL in the germline V gene (reference sequence). The length of the CDR3 is 13 residues. The CDR3 region has the DNA TGTGCCAGCAGCCAAGGTGGGAGTTCACCCCTCCACTTT. Translating it yields CASSQGGSSPLHF.

This clonotype was seen many times. The chain links TRBV6-6 to TRBJ2-7; 13 bases map to TRBD2. This CDR3 is built from 15 residues. The germline V gene encodes CDR1 MNHNY and CDR2 SVGAGI (reference sequence). The ends lost 0 bases at V and 4 bases at J; junction bases unmatched: 0. CDR3 amino acids: CASSYSTSGGYEQYF. The CDR3 nucleotides read TGTGCCAGCAGTTACTCGACTAGCGGGGGGTACGAGCAGTACTTC.

In its sample, this clonotype was seen many times. Given a much more abundant clone one base away, this may be a read error. The chain carries TRBV18 and TRBJ2-3; D may be TRBD1 (6 bases). The CDR3 spans 15 residues. Germline lookup yields CDR1 KGHSH and CDR2 LQKENI. Trimming removed 1 base at V and 4 bases at J, with 12 bases between. The CDR3 DNA sequence: TGTGCCAGCTCACCACACAGGGAAGTGGCAGATACGCAGTATTTT. Its translation: CASSPHREVADTQYF.

In this sample, this clonotype turned up many times. The chain employs TRBV11-2 and TRBJ2-2; 8 bases match TRBD2. J was trimmed by 3 bases and V by 2 bases; bases with no gene match: 20. The length of the CDR3 is 21 residues. Germline-derived CDR1 and CDR2 are SGHAT and FQNNGV. The CDR3 region is CASSLSWPRARGGRDTGELFF. The CDR3 DNA reads TGTGCCAGCAGCTTATCGTGGCCCAGGGCCCGGGGGGGGCGCGACACCGGGGAGCTGTTTTTT.

This clonotype was observed many times. The chain combines TRBV7-2 with TRBJ2-3, with 9 bases lining up with TRBD2. The germline V gene has CDR1 SGHTA and CDR2 FQGNSA. This CDR3 is built from 16 residues. Trimming at V came to 1 base and at J to 2 bases, leaving 4 bases not matched to a gene. This chain's CDR3 is CASSLVAGDTTDTQYF. CDR3 DNA sequence: TGTGCCAGCAGCTTAGTAGCGGGAGACACCACAGATACGCAGTATTTT.

Ten or more counts support this clonotype. The rearrangement uses TRBV6-1 and TRBJ2-7; 7 bases are shared with TRBD1. Germline V gene sequence: CDR1 MNHNS, CDR2 SASEGT. The CDR3 sequence is 14 residues long. Trimming removed 5 bases from V and 0 bases from J; junction bases left unmatched: 4. The DNA for the CDR3 is TGTGCCAGCAGTCACCGGGACAGCTCCTACGAGCAGTACTTC. This translates into CASSHRDSSYEQYF.

This clonotype has at least ten counts. DNA for the CDR3: TGTGCCAGCAGGGCCGGGACAGGGTATCTGGCCCTCCACTTT. Amino acid sequence: CASRAGTGYLALHF. This chain connects TRBV6-2 or TRBV6-3 to TRBJ1-6; TRBD1 agrees at 9 bases. V shed 6 bases, J shed 14 bases, and the junction held 11 bases outside the gene matches. CDR1 is MNHEY, CDR2 SVGEGT, per germline. This CDR3 has 14 amino acids.

Many counts were recorded for this clonotype. The J gene is TRBJ2-2, the V gene TRBV7-3; the D call may be TRBD1 or TRBD2 (5 bases each). The CDR3 sequence is 15 residues long. Germline V lookup: CDR1 SGHTA, CDR2 FQGTGA. V was shortened by 1 base and J by 3 bases, with 9 bases between the two germline ends. For the CDR3, the DNA is TGTGCCAGCAGCTTAATCGGGGCTGACACCGGGGAGCTGTTTTTT. Its protein product is CASSLIGADTGELFF. The full variable domain, its missing parts supplied by reference TRBV7-3 and TRBJ2-2, is GAGVSQTPSNKVTEKGKYVELRCDPISGHTALYWYRQSLGQGPEFLIYFQGTGAADDSGLPNDRFFAVRPEGSVSTLKIQRTERGDSAVYLCASSLIGADTGELFFGEGSRLTVL.

This chain joins TRBV6-1 and TRBJ1-5, with no clear D. Germline loops: CDR1 MNHNS, CDR2 SASEGT. Between the trimmed V and J ends, which lost 7 bases and 0 bases, there was a span of 10 bases. The CDR3 runs 14 residues. Here the CDR3 DNA reads TGTGCCAGCAAAGAGACGGATAGCAATCAGCCCCAGCATTTT. It specifies CASKETDSNQPQHF.

Ten or more counts support this clonotype. The rearrangement uses TRBV4-3 and TRBJ1-5; D gene ambiguous. Germline V CDR1 and CDR2: LGHNA, YSLEER. The CDR3 has 15 amino acids. V was trimmed by 0 bases and J by 4 bases, leaving 10 bases between them. This CDR3 reads CASSQEVTGNQPQHF. CDR3 coding DNA: TGCGCCAGCAGCCAAGAAGTGACCGGGAATCAGCCCCAGCATTTT.

This clonotype was picked up a small number of times. The chain carries TRBV6-6 and TRBJ2-7; D may correspond to TRBD1 or TRBD2 (5 bases each). This CDR3 is built from 15 residues. CDR1 is MNHNY and CDR2 is SVGAGI in the germline V gene (reference sequence). V was shortened by 1 base and J by 6 bases, with 16 bases between the two germline ends. CDR3 in amino acids: CASSYLGRAGGEQYF. CDR3 DNA: TGTGCCAGCAGTTACTTAGGCAGGGCTGGAGGCGAGCAGTACTTC.

This clonotype was recorded a few times. This chain uses TRBV2 with TRBJ2-2; 9 bases line up with TRBD2. Germline assignment: CDR1 SNHLY and CDR2 FYNNEI. V shed 6 bases, J shed 4 bases, and the junction held 0 bases outside the gene matches. The CDR3 extends over 13 amino acids. The CDR3 DNA is TGTGCCAGCAGGGGACTAGCCACCGGGGAGCTGTTTTTT. Its translation is CASRGLATGELFF. The variable domain in full, with the rest retrieved from reference TRBV2 and TRBJ2-2, is EPEVTQTPSHQVTQMGQEVILRCVPISNHLYFYWYRQILGQKVEFLVSFYNNEISEKSEIFDDQFSVERPDGSNFTLKIRSTKLEDSAMYFCASRGLATGELFFGEGSRLTVL.

This clonotype appeared a few times. The CDR3 here is CASSVTGSTNEKLFF. CDR3 in DNA: TGTGCCAGCAGTGTAACGGGGTCAACTAATGAAAAACTGTTTTTT. The chain carries TRBV27 and TRBJ1-4; D is unresolved. The CDR3 covers 15 residues. The V and J ends lost 5 bases and 0 bases respectively, with 10 bases between them. Germline CDR1 reads MNHEY; CDR2 reads SMNVEV (reference sequence).

The gene calls are TRBV27 and TRBJ2-7; 10 bases match TRBD1. The V and J ends lost 4 bases and 0 bases, in that order; junction bases with no gene match: 3. Germline V gives CDR1 MNHEY, CDR2 SMNVEV (reference sequence). The CDR3 length is 15 residues. The CDR3 nucleotides are TGTGCCAGCAGTTCGGACAGGGGGGGCTCCTACGAGCAGTACTTC. Amino acids: CASSSDRGGSYEQYF.

The genes are TRBV9 and TRBJ2-3, with 7 bases that match TRBD2. Germline V gene lookup returns CDR1 SGDLS and CDR2 YYNGEE. With V trimmed by 5 bases and J by 0 bases, 3 bases remained unmatched. This CDR3 comprises 14 residues. CDR3 nucleotides: TGTGCCAGCAGTAGCGGGTGGAGCACAGATACGCAGTATTTT. Encoded protein: CASSSGWSTDTQYF. The entire variable domain, with the rest obtained from reference TRBV9 and TRBJ2-3, is as follows: DSGVTQTPKHLITATGQRVTLRCSPRSGDLSVYWYQQSLDQGLQFLIQYYNGEERAKGNILERFSAQQFPDLHSELNLSSLELGDSALYFCASSSGWSTDTQYFGPGTRLTVL.

This clonotype appeared many times. J is TRBJ2-1 and V is TRBV2, with D perhaps matching TRBD1 (6 bases). The V end lost 6 bases, the J end lost 2 bases, and 14 bases lay between the germline ends. The germline V gene has CDR1 SNHLY and CDR2 FYNNEI. The CDR3 is 15 amino acids. The CDR3: CASRGDTAPYNEQFF. The CDR3 nucleotides are TGTGCCAGCAGGGGGGACACCGCCCCCTACAATGAGCAGTTCTTC.

For this clonotype: A clone one base away is much larger, so this may be a read error. This rearrangement joins TRBV30 to TRBJ2-4; possible D gene TRBD1, 5 bases. The CDR3 runs 12 residues. V was trimmed by 4 bases and J by 4 bases, leaving 8 bases between them. The germline V gene has CDR1 GTSNPN and CDR2 SVGIG (reference sequence). The chain's CDR3 is CAWIPGKNIQYF. CDR3 sequence (DNA): TGTGCCTGGATCCCAGGGAAAAACATTCAGTACTTC.

Many counts were recorded for this clonotype. The chain carries TRBV6-2 or TRBV6-3 and TRBJ2-7; no clear D. Germline V lookup: CDR1 MNHEY, CDR2 SVGEGT. This CDR3 has 13 residues. Trimming took off 0 bases at V and 2 bases at J, with 5 bases between the two ends. The CDR3 DNA is TGTGCCAGCAGTTACTCCCGAACCTACGAGCAGTACTTC. This gives the protein CASSYSRTYEQYF.

This clonotype was seen many times. This chain joins TRBV20-1 and TRBJ1-1; D is possibly TRBD1 (6 bases). This CDR3 region has 15 residues. Trimming pared 6 bases from V and 1 base from J, leaving 18 bases between. Germline loops: CDR1 DFQATT, CDR2 SNEGSKA (reference sequence). CDR3 in amino acids: CSAMKPGHSNTEAFF. The CDR3 DNA reads TGCAGTGCAATGAAACCGGGACACTCGAACACTGAAGCTTTCTTT.

Many counts were recorded for this clonotype. V usage is TRBV27 and J usage is TRBJ1-5; TRBD1 matches 8 bases. This CDR3 has 13 amino acids. Germline CDR1 reads MNHEY; CDR2 reads SMNVEV (reference sequence). V lost 7 bases to trimming and J lost 15 bases; unmatched junction nucleotides: 14. The CDR3 coding sequence is TGTGCCAGCAAAGGCCAGGGGGCTACAACTTGGCATTTT. It translates to CASKGQGATTWHF.

This clonotype has just a few counts. V gene TRBV7-6 combines with J gene TRBJ2-2; D is possibly TRBD1 or TRBD2 (5 bases each). The germline gives CDR1 SGHVS, CDR2 FNYEAQ. Trimming cost V 2 bases and J 0 bases, with 13 bases left between them. The CDR3 totals 17 residues. CDR3 nucleotides: TGTGCCAGCAGCTTACGACCCGGGACGGCGAACACCGGGGAGCTGTTTTTT. It yields the protein CASSLRPGTANTGELFF.

In its sample, this clonotype was seen many times. The gene calls are TRBV20-1 and TRBJ1-5; a weak D match, TRBD1 (5 bases). The CDR3 runs to 13 residues. Trimming pared 6 bases from V and 5 bases from J, leaving 14 bases between. Germline loops: CDR1 DFQATT, CDR2 SNEGSKA (reference sequence). The CDR3 DNA sequence: TGCAGTGCCTCGGGACTTGGGGATCAGCCCCAGCATTTT. As protein: CSASGLGDQPQHF.

This clonotype was seen a few times. The chain links TRBV19 to TRBJ1-5, with D unclear. The germline V and J ends were trimmed by 3 bases and 4 bases, with 7 bases remaining between them. CDR1 is LNHDA and CDR2 is SQIVND in the germline V gene (reference sequence). CDR3 length equals 13 residues. DNA for the CDR3: TGTGCCAGTAGTATTGGGAGGAATCAGCCCCAGCATTTT. Its protein product is CASSIGRNQPQHF.

There are many counts of this clonotype. This chain connects TRBV2 to TRBJ2-3; D is unclear. The CDR3 spans 15 residues. In germline, CDR1 is SNHLY, CDR2 FYNNEI. V was trimmed by 2 bases and J by 4 bases, leaving 13 bases between them. The CDR3 bases are TGTGCCAGCAGTGAAACCCCGTTTGCCCCAGATACGCAGTATTTT. It specifies CASSETPFAPDTQYF.

This clonotype has only a few counts. The chain's CDR3 is CASSQFYGTGETQYF. The CDR3 DNA is TGCGCCAGCAGCCAATTTTACGGGACAGGGGAGACCCAGTACTTC. The chain has TRBV4-3 and TRBJ2-5; 9 nucleotides align to TRBD1. V gave up 2 bases and J gave up 5 bases; unmatched junction bases: 6. This CDR3 has 15 residues. Germline V gene data show CDR1 as LGHNA and CDR2 as YSLEER.

This clonotype came up many times. The chain has TRBV20-1 and TRBJ2-5, with 7 nucleotides matching TRBD1. V lost 0 bases to trimming and J lost 9 bases; unmatched junction nucleotides: 7. CDR1 and CDR2 from the germline V gene are DFQATT and SNEGSKA (reference sequence). This CDR3 has 13 residues. CDR3 DNA sequence: TGCAGTGCTAGAGACGGACAGGTCATGTCCCAGTACTTC. It encodes CSARDGQVMSQYF.

This clonotype appeared many times. V gene TRBV15 combines with J gene TRBJ1-2; 8 bases line up with TRBD1. The CDR3 extends over 16 amino acids. Germline values: CDR1 LNHNV, CDR2 YYDKDF (reference sequence). J gave up 4 bases and V 5 bases, and 12 bases lay outside the gene matches. The CDR3 loop reads CATSWKRGQEAYGYTF. DNA for the CDR3: TGTGCCACCAGCTGGAAAAGGGGACAGGAGGCCTATGGCTACACCTTC.

The V call is TRBV20-1, the J call TRBJ2-7; 15 positions match TRBD2. Germline loops: CDR1 DFQATT, CDR2 SNEGSKA (reference sequence). The CDR3 extends over 15 amino acids. Trimming cost V 3 bases and J 5 bases; bases outside gene matches: 5. The CDR3 coding sequence is TGCAGTGCTAGGGGACTAGCGGGAGGTTTCGACGAGCAGTACTTC. Translating it yields CSARGLAGGFDEQYF.

The table lists this clonotype with many counts. The chain links TRBV11-2 to TRBJ2-3; 12 nucleotides match TRBD2. Germline trimming cut 3 bases from V and 5 bases from J; bases unmatched to any gene: 6. Germline lookup yields CDR1 SGHAT and CDR2 FQNNGV. The length of the CDR3 is 16 residues. CDR3 loop: CASSFTSGGYGDTQYF. The CDR3 DNA reads TGTGCCAGCAGCTTTACTAGCGGGGGGTATGGAGATACGCAGTATTTT. The variable domain in full, with the rest retrieved from reference TRBV11-2 and TRBJ2-3, is EAGVAQSPRYKIIEKRQSVAFWCNPISGHATLYWYQQILGQGPKLLIQFQNNGVVDDSQLPKDRFSAERLKGVDSTLKIQPAKLEDSAVYLCASSFTSGGYGDTQYFGPGTRLTVL.

This clonotype was found once. One end of the junction varies from germline; a read error may be responsible. The V call is TRBV12-3 or TRBV12-4, the J call TRBJ1-6, with D possibly matching TRBD1 (5 bases). This CDR3 is 14 amino acids long. CDR3 protein: CASSWDPANSPPHF. The DNA for the CDR3 is TGTGCCAGCAGTTGGGACCCCGCCAATTCACCCCCCCACTTT.

V is TRBV5-1 and J is TRBJ1-1; the D is unclear. The germline CDR1 and CDR2 sequences are SGHRS and YFSETQ. V shed 4 bases and J shed 1 base, with 11 bases lying between them. CDR3 length equals 14 residues. CDR3 residues: CASSPGRQNTEAFF. CDR3 DNA: TGCGCCAGCAGCCCAGGCAGGCAGAACACTGAAGCTTTCTTT.